One sample yielded the 30 T cell receptor beta chains listed below, sequenced in a study of T-cell reconstitution after alpha-beta-depleted transplantation in children. The library targeted TCRbeta and was prepared with unique molecular identifiers. TCRdb reprocessed the PCR reads via MiXCR and lists one record per CDR3 protein. The repertoire holds 490,000 or so distinct CDR3 sequences, with around 13% as singletons. Sequenced material: PBMCs from the stem cell graft donor, taken from the stem cell graft. The receptors were gathered from a human donor who donated a stem cell graft to a child with combined immunodeficiency.

This clonotype was observed a few times. V usage is TRBV29-1 and J usage is TRBJ1-1; D possibly corresponds to TRBD1 (6 bases). CDR1 and CDR2 (germline): SQVTM, ANQGSEA. V lost 7 bases, J lost 10 bases, and 22 bases lay in between. CDR3 size: 13 residues. CDR3 DNA: TGCAGCGCCCCCCGCAGGGGCTCTAACGGAGCTTTCTTT. Translation gives CSAPRRGSNGAFF.

Turning to this clonotype: An end of the junction differs from the germline gene, which may be a read error. The rearrangement uses TRBV6-1 and TRBJ1-2; TRBD1 matches at 7 bases. Germline V gene sequence: CDR1 MNHNS, CDR2 SASEGT. The CDR3 length is 15 residues. The CDR3 DNA follows: TGTGCCAGCAGCAGGATACAGGGGAACCCTTATGGCGACACCTTC. It translates to CASSRIQGNPYGDTF.

This chain connects TRBV20-1 to TRBJ2-7, with 9 bases fitting TRBD1. The CDR3 covers 14 residues. The germline V gene encodes CDR1 DFQATT and CDR2 SNEGSKA (reference sequence). V was clipped by 8 bases and J by 7 bases; unmatched bases: 15. The CDR3 protein is CSTPQGQGLGEQYF. As DNA, the CDR3 is TGCAGTACTCCCCAGGGACAGGGTCTAGGAGAGCAGTACTTC.

The V and J genes are TRBV19 and TRBJ2-3; 9 positions agree with TRBD1. Germline values: CDR1 LNHDA, CDR2 SQIVND (reference sequence). J was trimmed by 6 bases and V by 5 bases; bases with no gene match: 6. The CDR3 contains 14 residues. The DNA for the CDR3 is TGTGCCAGTAGTGGAAGGGACAGGGTCGATACGCAGTATTTT. Translated: CASSGRDRVDTQYF.

This sequence joins TRBV7-2 and TRBJ2-7, with D unresolved. The CDR3 extends over 14 amino acids. Germline V gene lookup returns CDR1 SGHTA and CDR2 FQGNSA. The V and J ends lost 6 bases and 2 bases respectively, with 14 bases between them. CDR3 in amino acids: CASSTRPAPYEQYF. Written as DNA, the CDR3 is TGTGCCAGCAGTACCCGTCCAGCACCCTACGAGCAGTACTTC.

This clonotype showed up just a few times. The rearrangement links TRBV9 to TRBJ2-7; 9 bases align to TRBD1. The CDR3 is 14 residues long. The V gene's germline CDR1 is SGDLS and CDR2 YYNGEE. Unmatched junction bases numbered 8, after V lost 4 bases and J lost 6 bases. The CDR3 reads CASSTQRTGAEQYF. The CDR3 nucleotides read TGTGCCAGCAGCACCCAAAGGACAGGGGCCGAGCAGTACTTC.

As for this clonotype: This may come from a read error, since a much larger clone is one base off. The CDR3 nucleotides read TGTGCCAGCAGCCGAGACTGGATCAGTGATACGGAGTATTTT. Encoded protein: CASSRDWISDTEYF. The chain combines TRBV7-9 with TRBJ2-3; D remains ambiguous. The CDR3 spans 14 residues. From germline, CDR1 is SEHNR and CDR2 FQNEAQ (reference sequence). The full variable domain, completed using reference TRBV7-9 and TRBJ2-3, is DTGVSQNPRHKITKRGQNVTFRCDPISEHNRLYWYRQTLGQGPEFLTYFQNEAQLEKSRLLSDRFSAERPKGSFSTLEIQRTEQGDSAMYLCASSRDWISDTEYFGPGTRLTVL.

The genes are TRBV6-5 and TRBJ2-3, with D perhaps TRBD2 (9 bases). CDR1 is MNHEY, CDR2 SVGAGI, per germline. The CDR3 runs to 18 residues. The V and J ends lost 6 bases and 2 bases respectively, with 24 bases between them. CDR3 sequence: CASSYGQGGRDSTDTQYF. DNA for the CDR3: TGTGCCAGCAGCTACGGACAGGGCGGGAGGGACTCCACAGATACGCAGTATTTT.

J is TRBJ2-5 and V is TRBV7-2; D gene ambiguous. Per germline, CDR1 SGHTA and CDR2 FQGNSA. The CDR3 runs 15 residues. V shed 3 bases and J shed 1 base, with 12 bases lying between them. The CDR3 spells CASSFYGSPQETQYF. The CDR3 DNA sequence: TGTGCCAGCAGCTTCTATGGCTCACCCCAAGAGACCCAGTACTTC.

This clonotype has only a few counts. The rearrangement joins TRBV12-3 or TRBV12-4 to TRBJ1-3, with a possible D match to TRBD1 (6 bases). The CDR3 loop spans 15 amino acids. Trimming shortened V by 4 bases and J by 8 bases, and 18 bases separated the two germline ends. DNA for the CDR3: TGTGCCAGCAGTTCAAACACAGGGCCGGGTGACACCATATATTTT. Translating it yields CASSSNTGPGDTIYF.

This clonotype came up a few times. The J gene is TRBJ2-2, the V gene TRBV6-5; D assignment may be TRBD1 or TRBD2 (5 bases each). Trimming left V 0 bases short and J 6 bases short, with 17 bases between. CDR1 and CDR2 (germline): MNHEY, SVGAGI. CDR3 length: 17 residues. CDR3 amino acids: CASSYSGAPGGSGELFF. The DNA for the CDR3 is TGTGCCAGCAGTTACTCAGGGGCCCCTGGCGGGTCCGGGGAGCTGTTTTTT.

This sequence joins TRBV3-1 and TRBJ2-2; D is perhaps TRBD1 (5 bases). The CDR3 is 14 amino acids. Deletions cut 3 bases from V and 7 bases from J, with 12 bases between. CDR1 LGHDT and CDR2 YNNKEL come from the germline V gene (reference sequence). This CDR3 is CASSHLGAGGELFF. The DNA of the CDR3 is TGTGCCAGCAGCCATCTAGGGGCAGGCGGGGAGCTGTTTTTT.

The chain couples TRBV14 to TRBJ2-1; TRBD2 agrees at 14 bases. The CDR3 loop spans 18 amino acids. The germline CDR1 and CDR2 sequences are SGHDN and FVKESK. J was trimmed by 6 bases and V by 4 bases; bases with no gene match: 11. For the CDR3, the DNA is TGTGCCAGCAGCCTACGACTAGCGGGGGGGCCAAGGGTCAATGAGCAGTTCTTC. Its protein is CASSLRLAGGPRVNEQFF.

This clonotype appeared many times. The chain uses TRBV7-2 and TRBJ2-1; D is undetermined. CDR1 is SGHTA, CDR2 FQGNSA, per germline. The V end lost 3 bases, the J end lost 7 bases, and 7 bases lay between the germline ends. CDR3 length equals 12 residues. This CDR3 is CASSFGWNEQFF. CDR3 nucleotides: TGTGCCAGCAGCTTCGGTTGGAATGAGCAGTTCTTC. The whole variable domain, filled in from reference TRBV7-2 and TRBJ2-1, reads GAGVSQSPSNKVTEKGKDVELRCDPISGHTALYWYRQSLGQGLEFLIYFQGNSAPDKSGLPSDRFSAERTGGSVSTLTIQRTQQEDSAVYLCASSFGWNEQFFGPGTRLTVL.

The chain uses TRBV28 and TRBJ2-3; a possible D gene is TRBD1 (5 bases). V was trimmed by 4 bases and J by 3 bases, leaving 14 bases between them. In germline, CDR1 is MDHEN, CDR2 SYDVKM. CDR3 length equals 15 residues. The CDR3: CASSSGIRRTDTQYF. The CDR3, as DNA: TGTGCCAGCAGTTCAGGGATAAGAAGAACAGATACGCAGTATTTT.

Ten or more counts support this clonotype. The rearrangement joins TRBV24-1 to TRBJ1-1, with D maybe TRBD1 (6 bases). The CDR3 has 14 amino acids. The germline V and J ends were trimmed by 3 bases and 3 bases, with 10 bases remaining between them. Germline V lookup: CDR1 KGHDR, CDR2 SFDVKD. The CDR3, as DNA: TGTGCCACCAGTGATCCGGGACAATACACTGAAGCTTTCTTT. It is translated as CATSDPGQYTEAFF.

This clonotype was found a few times. V is TRBV6-1 and J is TRBJ2-5; D remains unclear. CDR1 is MNHNS, CDR2 SASEGT, per germline. The CDR3 loop spans 13 amino acids. V was cut by 2 bases and J by 5 bases, with 9 bases left in between. Here the CDR3 DNA reads TGTGCCAGCAGTGAAAGTTTCTGGGAGACCCAGTACTTC. It encodes CASSESFWETQYF.

This clonotype came up many times. V usage is TRBV12-3 or TRBV12-4 and J usage is TRBJ2-7, with 11 bases identical to TRBD1. The CDR3 contains 14 residues. Trimming removed 4 bases from V and 3 bases from J; junction bases left unmatched: 2. The CDR3 DNA reads TGTGCCAGCAGTTGGGGGACAGGGGGCTACGAGCAGTACTTC. It encodes CASSWGTGGYEQYF.

This clonotype was observed a few times. The chain has TRBV4-3 and TRBJ1-5; no firm D call. Trimming took off 0 bases at V and 1 base at J, with 10 bases between the two ends. The V gene's germline CDR1 is LGHNA and CDR2 YSLEER. The CDR3 has 16 residues. CDR3 coding DNA: TGCGCCAGCAGCCAAGATCTTCGGCCCAGCAATCAGCCCCAGCATTTT. Protein sequence: CASSQDLRPSNQPQHF.

This clonotype occurred a few times. The chain combines TRBV11-2 with TRBJ2-5, with D possibly called TRBD1 or TRBD2 (6 bases each). Germline CDR1 is SGHAT and CDR2 is FQNNGV. The V end was cut by 0 bases, the J end by 2 bases, with 34 bases between. CDR3 length: 23 amino acids. The CDR3 coding sequence is TGTGCCAGCAGCTTAGAAAGGCGGGACACCCCAACCTACGCGGCGGAGATACAAGAGACCCAGTACTTC. Amino acid sequence: CASSLERRDTPTYAAEIQETQYF.

This clonotype was counted a few times. This chain uses TRBV9 with TRBJ2-2; perhaps TRBD1 as D (6 bases). Looked up from germline, CDR1 is SGDLS and CDR2 is YYNGEE. V lost 2 bases and J lost 5, with 7 bases in between. The CDR3 length is 13 residues. The CDR3 is CASSVTGTGELFF. Written as DNA, the CDR3 is TGTGCCAGCAGCGTGACAGGTACCGGGGAGCTGTTTTTT.

The J gene is TRBJ2-7, the V gene TRBV29-1, with D possibly being TRBD1 (8 bases). The CDR3 loop spans 13 amino acids. Deletions cut 4 bases from V and 3 bases from J, with 13 bases between. Germline V CDR1 and CDR2: SQVTM, ANQGSEA. The CDR3 coding sequence is TGCAGCGTTGTTACAGGGGGGGGCTACGAGCAGTACTTC. As protein: CSVVTGGGYEQYF.

The table lists this clonotype with many counts. The chain uses TRBV6-5 and TRBJ2-3; a possible D gene is TRBD2 (5 bases). CDR3 length equals 17 residues. Germline-derived CDR1 and CDR2 are MNHEY and SVGAGI. Trimming cost V 2 bases and J 4 bases, with 19 bases left between them. CDR3 region: CASSYPHLEGSADTQYF. The CDR3 DNA is TGTGCCAGCAGTTACCCCCACTTGGAAGGGAGCGCAGATACGCAGTATTTT.

The chain employs TRBV2 and TRBJ2-1, with D uncertain. Germline CDR1 reads SNHLY; CDR2 reads FYNNEI. CDR3 length equals 13 residues. Trimming cost V 3 bases and J 3 bases, with 6 bases left between them. The CDR3 reads CASSDAYYNEQFF. CDR3 nucleotides: TGTGCCAGCAGTGACGCGTACTACAATGAGCAGTTCTTC.

V and J are TRBV20-1 and TRBJ2-5; no clear D gene. The CDR3 extends over 12 amino acids. V was clipped by 4 bases and J by 1 base, with 7 bases between them. Germline V gene sequence: CDR1 DFQATT, CDR2 SNEGSKA (reference sequence). This CDR3 reads CSAMTSQETQYF. The DNA of the CDR3 is TGCAGTGCTATGACAAGCCAAGAGACCCAGTACTTC.

This clonotype showed up just a few times. The chain carries TRBV5-1 and TRBJ2-7, with D possibly TRBD1 on 5 matching bases. V was shortened by 0 bases and J by 5 bases, with 9 bases between the two germline ends. Germline V gene lookup returns CDR1 SGHRS and CDR2 YFSETQ. The CDR3 covers 13 residues. CDR3 bases: TGCGCCAGCAGCTTGGCAAGGGGAAACGAGCAGTACTTC. Amino acid sequence: CASSLARGNEQYF.

This clonotype has a count of ten or more. This chain connects TRBV20-1 to TRBJ2-5; 12 bases are shared with TRBD2. Losses at the gene ends were 1 base for V and 5 bases for J; bases not matched to a gene: 11. CDR1 is DFQATT and CDR2 is SNEGSKA in the germline V gene (reference sequence). This CDR3 has 17 residues. The CDR3 loop reads CSARVGLAGGMMETQYF. CDR3 nucleotides: TGCAGTGCTAGAGTGGGGCTAGCGGGAGGGATGATGGAGACCCAGTACTTC.

V gene TRBV27 combines with J gene TRBJ1-5; D is possibly TRBD1 (5 bases). The germline V and J ends were trimmed by 2 bases and 6 bases, with 11 bases remaining between them. In germline, CDR1 is MNHEY, CDR2 SMNVEV (reference sequence). The CDR3 covers 14 residues. As DNA, the CDR3 is TGTGCCAGCAGTTTAAACGGGGGGATTCAGCCCCAGCATTTT. Its protein product is CASSLNGGIQPQHF.

V gene TRBV6-2 or TRBV6-3 combines with J gene TRBJ1-1, with 7 bases that match TRBD1. The V gene end was trimmed by 4 bases and the J gene end by 6 bases; junction bases not matched to a gene: 8. Germline lookup yields CDR1 MNHEY and CDR2 SVGEGT. The CDR3 runs 14 residues. The CDR3 bases are TGTGCCAGCAGTTGGGACAGAGATTCCCCTGAAGCTTTCTTT. Protein product: CASSWDRDSPEAFF.

A few counts support this clonotype. The chain couples TRBV12-3 or TRBV12-4 to TRBJ1-1; D may be TRBD1 (6 bases). The CDR3 consists of 13 residues. The germline V and J ends were trimmed by 6 bases and 4 bases, with 12 bases remaining between them. The CDR3 DNA reads TGTGCCAGCAGCACAGGGAGGGCCACTGAAGCTTTCTTT. Residues: CASSTGRATEAFF.